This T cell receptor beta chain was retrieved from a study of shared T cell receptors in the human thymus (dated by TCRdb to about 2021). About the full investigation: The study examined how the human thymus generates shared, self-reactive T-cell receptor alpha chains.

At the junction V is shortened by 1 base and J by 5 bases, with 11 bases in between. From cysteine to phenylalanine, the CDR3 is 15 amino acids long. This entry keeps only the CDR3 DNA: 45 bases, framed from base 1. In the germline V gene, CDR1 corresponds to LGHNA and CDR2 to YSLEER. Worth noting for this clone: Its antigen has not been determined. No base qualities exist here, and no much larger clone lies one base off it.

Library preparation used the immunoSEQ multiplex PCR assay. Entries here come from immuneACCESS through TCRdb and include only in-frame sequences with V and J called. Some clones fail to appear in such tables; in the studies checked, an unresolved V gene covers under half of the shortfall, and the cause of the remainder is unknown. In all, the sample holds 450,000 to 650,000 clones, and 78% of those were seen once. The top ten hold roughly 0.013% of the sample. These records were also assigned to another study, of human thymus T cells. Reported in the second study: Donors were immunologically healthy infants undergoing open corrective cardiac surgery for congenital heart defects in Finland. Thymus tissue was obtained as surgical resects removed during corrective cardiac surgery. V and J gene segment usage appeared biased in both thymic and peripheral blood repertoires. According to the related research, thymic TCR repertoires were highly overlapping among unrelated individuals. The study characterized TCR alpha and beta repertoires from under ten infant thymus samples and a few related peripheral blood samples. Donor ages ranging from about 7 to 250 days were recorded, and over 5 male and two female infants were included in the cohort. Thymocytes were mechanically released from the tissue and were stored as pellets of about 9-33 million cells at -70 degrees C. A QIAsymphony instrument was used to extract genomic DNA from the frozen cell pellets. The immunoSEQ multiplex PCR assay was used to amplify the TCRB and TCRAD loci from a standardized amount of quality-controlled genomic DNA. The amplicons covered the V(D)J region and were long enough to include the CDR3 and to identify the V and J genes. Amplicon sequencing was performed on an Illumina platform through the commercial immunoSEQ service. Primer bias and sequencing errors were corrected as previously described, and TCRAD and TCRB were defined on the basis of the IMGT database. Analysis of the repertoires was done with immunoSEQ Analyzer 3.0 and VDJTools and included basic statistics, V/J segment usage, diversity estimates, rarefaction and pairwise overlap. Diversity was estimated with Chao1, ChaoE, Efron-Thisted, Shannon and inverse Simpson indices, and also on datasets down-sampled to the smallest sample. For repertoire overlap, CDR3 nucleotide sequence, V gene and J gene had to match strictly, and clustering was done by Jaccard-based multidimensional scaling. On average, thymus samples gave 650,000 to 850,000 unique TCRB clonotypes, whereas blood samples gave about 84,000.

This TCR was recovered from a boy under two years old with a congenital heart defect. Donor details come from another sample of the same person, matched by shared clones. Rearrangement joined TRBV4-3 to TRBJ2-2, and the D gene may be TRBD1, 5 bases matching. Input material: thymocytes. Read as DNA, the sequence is TGCGCCAGCAGCCAAGTGGACACCTCTACCGGGGAGCTGTTTTTT. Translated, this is CASSQVDTSTGELFF.